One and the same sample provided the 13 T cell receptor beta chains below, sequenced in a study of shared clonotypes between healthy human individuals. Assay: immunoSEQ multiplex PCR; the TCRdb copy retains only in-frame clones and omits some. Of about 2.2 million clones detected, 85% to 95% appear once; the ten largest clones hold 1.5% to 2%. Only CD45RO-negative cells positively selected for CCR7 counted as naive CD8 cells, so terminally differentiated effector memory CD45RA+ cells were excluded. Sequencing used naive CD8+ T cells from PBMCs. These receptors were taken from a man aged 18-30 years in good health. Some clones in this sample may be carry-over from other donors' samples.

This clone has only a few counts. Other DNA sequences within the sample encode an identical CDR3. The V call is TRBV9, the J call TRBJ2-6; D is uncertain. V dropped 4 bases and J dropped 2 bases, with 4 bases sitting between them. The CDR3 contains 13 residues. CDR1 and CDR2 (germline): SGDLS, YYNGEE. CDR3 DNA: TGTGCCAGCAGCCCCCCTGGGGCCAACGTCCTGACTTTC. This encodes CASSPPGANVLTF.

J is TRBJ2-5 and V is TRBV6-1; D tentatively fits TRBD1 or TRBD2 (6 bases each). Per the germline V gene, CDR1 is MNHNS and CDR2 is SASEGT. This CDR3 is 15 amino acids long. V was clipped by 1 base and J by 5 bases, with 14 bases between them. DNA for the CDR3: TGTGCCAGCAGTGAAGGACCAAGGAGGGGGGAGACCCAGTACTTC. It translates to CASSEGPRRGETQYF.

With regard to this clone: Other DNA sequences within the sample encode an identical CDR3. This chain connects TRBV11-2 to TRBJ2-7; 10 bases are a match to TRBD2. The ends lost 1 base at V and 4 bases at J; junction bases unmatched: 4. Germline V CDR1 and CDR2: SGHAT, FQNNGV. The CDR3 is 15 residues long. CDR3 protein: CASSLGASGSYEQYF. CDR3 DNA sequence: TGTGCCAGCAGCTTAGGGGCTAGCGGGAGTTACGAGCAGTACTTC.

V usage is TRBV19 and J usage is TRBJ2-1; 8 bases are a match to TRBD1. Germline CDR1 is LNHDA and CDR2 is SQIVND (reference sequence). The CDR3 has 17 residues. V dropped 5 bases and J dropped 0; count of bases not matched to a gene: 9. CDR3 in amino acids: CASSPRQGSSSYNEQFF. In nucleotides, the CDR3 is TGTGCCAGTAGTCCCCGACAGGGGTCCAGCTCCTACAATGAGCAGTTCTTC.

The CDR3 DNA is TGTGCCAGCAGTTCACGACAGGGGACGAAGAACACTGAAGCTTTCTTT. Residues: CASSSRQGTKNTEAFF. This chain joins TRBV27 and TRBJ1-1; TRBD1 matches at 8 bases. Trimming removed 4 bases from V and 1 base from J; junction bases left unmatched: 8. This CDR3 region has 16 residues. Germline values: CDR1 MNHEY, CDR2 SMNVEV (reference sequence).

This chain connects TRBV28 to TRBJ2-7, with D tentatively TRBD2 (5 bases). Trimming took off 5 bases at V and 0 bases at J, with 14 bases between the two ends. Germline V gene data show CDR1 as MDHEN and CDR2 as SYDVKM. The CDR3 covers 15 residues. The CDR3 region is CASSPHSGSSYEQYF. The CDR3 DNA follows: TGTGCCAGCAGTCCCCATTCGGGAAGCTCCTACGAGCAGTACTTC.

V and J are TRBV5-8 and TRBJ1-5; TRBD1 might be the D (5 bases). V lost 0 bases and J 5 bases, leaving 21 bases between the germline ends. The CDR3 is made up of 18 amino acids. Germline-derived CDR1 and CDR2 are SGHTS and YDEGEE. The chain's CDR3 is CASSLALYVGPSDQPQHF. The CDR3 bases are TGTGCCAGCAGCTTGGCATTGTACGTGGGACCGAGCGATCAGCCCCAGCATTTT.

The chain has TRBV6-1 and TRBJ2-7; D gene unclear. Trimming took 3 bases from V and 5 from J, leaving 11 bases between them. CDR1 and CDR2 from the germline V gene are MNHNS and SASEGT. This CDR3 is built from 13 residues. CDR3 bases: TGTGCCAGCAGTGACCGGGTTCCGGACGAGCAGTACTTC. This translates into CASSDRVPDEQYF.

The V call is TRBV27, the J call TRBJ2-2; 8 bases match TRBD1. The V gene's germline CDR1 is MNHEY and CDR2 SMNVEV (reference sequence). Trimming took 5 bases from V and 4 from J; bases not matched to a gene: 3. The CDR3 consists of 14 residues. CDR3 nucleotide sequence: TGTGCCAGCAGTCAACAGGGGGTCACCGGGGAGCTGTTTTTT. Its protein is CASSQQGVTGELFF.

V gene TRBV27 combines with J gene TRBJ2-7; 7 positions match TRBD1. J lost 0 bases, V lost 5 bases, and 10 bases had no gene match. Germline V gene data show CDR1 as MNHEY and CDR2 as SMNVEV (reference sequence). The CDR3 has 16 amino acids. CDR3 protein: CASSPHRGGSSYEQYF. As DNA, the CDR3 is TGTGCCAGCAGTCCACACAGGGGCGGCAGCTCCTACGAGCAGTACTTC.

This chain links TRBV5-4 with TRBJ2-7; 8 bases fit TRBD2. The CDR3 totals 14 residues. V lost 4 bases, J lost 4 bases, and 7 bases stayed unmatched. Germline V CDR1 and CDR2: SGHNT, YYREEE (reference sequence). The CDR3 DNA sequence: TGTGCCAGCAGCGGCCCGGGAGGGGATTACGAGCAGTACTTC. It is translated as CASSGPGGDYEQYF.

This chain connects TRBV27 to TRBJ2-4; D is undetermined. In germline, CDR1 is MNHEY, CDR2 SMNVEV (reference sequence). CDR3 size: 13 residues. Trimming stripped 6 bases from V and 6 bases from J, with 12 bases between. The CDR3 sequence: CASRPSERNIQYF. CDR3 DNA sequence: TGTGCCAGCAGACCCTCAGAGAGAAACATTCAGTACTTC.

The CDR3 here is CASSYSRVEENQPQHF. DNA for the CDR3: TGTGCCAGCAGTTACTCGAGAGTGGAGGAGAACCAGCCCCAGCATTTT. V and J are TRBV6-6 and TRBJ1-5; D ambiguous. Germline loops: CDR1 MNHNY, CDR2 SVGAGI (reference sequence). Between the trimmed V and J ends, which lost 0 bases and 7 bases, there was a span of 16 bases. The CDR3 sequence is 16 residues long.